The present entry profiles one T cell receptor (beta chain) with its context. This sample is part of a study of cytomegalovirus exposure and HLA in healthy donors. As for the study in general: Roughly 86 million unique TCRs from HLA-typed donors made up an early data release.

13 Jbeta primers and 60 Vbeta primers were used for the PCR. Clones were sequenced by immunoSEQ multiplex PCR, and TCRdb holds only the in-frame ones, with some missing. This table holds over 70,000 clones, approximately 80% found once. Germline CDR1 SGHVS, CDR2 FQNEAQ. V shed 6 bases, J shed 2 bases, and the junction held 7 bases outside the gene matches. The CDR3 consists of 14 residues. This rearrangement joins TRBV7-8 to TRBJ2-7; 7 positions agree with TRBD1. This sequence was found in a man younger than 35 in good health and CMV-seronegative. Sequencing used PBMCs. The CDR3 reads CASSWQGVPYEQYF. CDR3 DNA: TGTGCCAGCAGTTGGCAGGGGGTGCCCTACGAGCAGTACTTC.